The rows below give T cell receptor beta chains drawn from one sample of a study of T-cell reconstitution after alpha-beta-depleted transplantation in children. TCRdb reprocessed the PCR reads with MiXCR, giving one entry per CDR3 protein. The profile shows some 300,000 distinct CDR3 sequences, roughly 7.8% of them singletons. The sample consisted of peripheral blood, taken 360 days after TCRalphabeta/CD19-depleted stem cell transplant. The source of these receptors is a female patient younger than 10 who had a stem cell transplant for Fanconi anemia, so the T cells may come from the graft donor. Each CDR3 is given with its conserved first and last residue. The D gene is left open where the match is weak. Size tells how often a clone was seen (once, few, many) or the class of an expanded clone, and some rows leave it out.

D gene	clone size	V gene	CDR3 protein
NA	many	TRBV20-1	CSASRGSYNEQFF
TRBD2	many	TRBV7-8	CASSLGGLAGSTDTQYF
TRBD2	few	TRBV18	CASSQREGETQYF
NA	few	TRBV2	CASSEAEEGGQPQHF
TRBD2	few	TRBV5-1	CASSLVQTSGSYEQYF
NA	NA	TRBV20-1	CSASSLRGVNTEAFF
TRBD1	NA	TRBV5-1	CASMVGTGVSEAFF
NA	few	TRBV30	CAWSPTPGEQYF
TRBD1	NA	TRBV7-6	CASRPTRQGLETQYF
NA	few	TRBV6-2/TRBV6-3	CASSYSSSQMNTEAFF
NA	few	TRBV20-1	CSAKPTRPQETQYF
NA	many	TRBV5-1	CASRNRANSPLHF
TRBD2	NA	TRBV7-2	CASSYQSGTYNEQFF
NA	many	TRBV12-3/TRBV12-4	CASSLEPPGQETQYF
NA	few	TRBV27	CASRGTNYGYTF
NA	NA	TRBV3-1	CASSQDQGYNEQFF
TRBD2	many	TRBV6-4	CASSELAGGGQETQYF
NA	NA	TRBV5-1	CASSVRRAGDNEQFF
NA	many	TRBV5-6	CASSPLAGPELEQFF
NA	NA	TRBV27	CASSLVGSPHSGYTF
NA	few	TRBV6-5	CASSYSDRGAGELFF
TRBD1	many	TRBV28	CASCRRTGVDSEAFF
NA	many	TRBV15	CATSSLNEQFF
TRBD2	NA	TRBV20-1	CSARDHPFGGVKETQYF
TRBD1	many	TRBV12-3/TRBV12-4	CASSTTGEGEAFF
TRBD1	many	TRBV27	CASSLVPTGEQYF
NA	many	TRBV2	CASSERGGTEAFF
NA	many	TRBV12-3/TRBV12-4	CASSLLIPADTQYF
NA	few	TRBV2	CASSRLPGTNYEQYF
TRBD2	many	TRBV28	CASTKTSGGAKEQFF